These T cell receptor beta chains were read from a single sample in a study of blood T cell repertoires in COVID-19. TCRdb's table, derived via immunoSEQ multiplex PCR, lists solely in-frame clones and lacks some. The data contain about 170,000 clones, roughly 93% of them seen just once; the ten biggest clones take up about 5%. Sample: peripheral blood. These receptor sequences come from a man between 18 and 35 years old with COVID-19, enrolled during active disease. Each CDR3 is given with its conserved first and last residue. The order of the fields is clone size, J gene, V gene, D gene, CDR3 protein, CDR3 DNA. The D gene is left open where the match is weak. Only some rows state a clone size, as once, few, many or a class for expanded clones.

- TRBJ1-5 TRBV28 - CASKMSGGNQPQHF TGTGCCAGCAAAATGTCGGGGGGCAATCAGCCCCAGCATTTT
once TRBJ2-5 TRBV3-1/TRBV3-2 TRBD1 CASSRGRAETQYF TGTGCCAGCAGCAGGGGGCGAGCAGAGACCCAGTACTTC
once TRBJ1-5 TRBV24-1 - CATSDPDTSNQPQHF TGTGCCACCAGTGACCCGGACACCAGCAATCAGCCCCAGCATTTT
- TRBJ2-3 TRBV27 - CASSPHPTDTQYF TGTGCCAGCAGTCCCCATCCCACAGATACGCAGTATTTT
- TRBJ2-7 TRBV29-1 - CSVLDSLSSYEQYF TGCAGCGTACTTGACAGTCTAAGCTCCTACGAGCAGTACTTC
- TRBJ1-5 TRBV27 TRBD1 CASSPRGRGQGQPQHF TGTGCCAGCAGTCCTCGGGGAAGGGGGCAAGGTCAGCCCCAGCATTTT
- TRBJ2-2 TRBV6-5 - CASSYSPGSGTGELFF TGTGCCAGCAGTTACTCCCCCGGGTCCGGCACCGGGGAGCTGTTTTTT
- TRBJ2-7 TRBV5-1 - CASSTLLGSSEQYF TGCGCCAGCAGCACCTTACTAGGTTCCTCCGAGCAGTACTTC
few TRBJ1-2 TRBV10-3 TRBD1 CATERQGGGYTF TGTGCCACGGAGCGACAGGGGGGAGGCTACACCTTC
- TRBJ1-5 TRBV5-1 TRBD1 CASSPTGNSYGVWHF TGCGCCAGCAGTCCGACAGGGAATTCATATGGGGTTTGGCATTTT
- TRBJ2-7 TRBV10-3 - CAISESGSTYEQYF TGTGCCATCAGTGAGTCGGGGAGTACCTACGAGCAGTACTTC
once TRBJ2-1 TRBV19 TRBD2 CASSLSDWGGNEQFF TGTGCCAGTAGCCTATCGGACTGGGGGGGCAATGAGCAGTTCTTC
- TRBJ2-3 TRBV29-1 - CSGEADSTDTQYF TGCAGCGGGGAGGCAGATAGCACAGATACGCAGTATTTT
- TRBJ2-7 TRBV11-2 TRBD1 CASSQDRDYEQYF TGTGCCAGCAGCCAGGACAGGGACTACGAGCAGTACTTC
- TRBJ1-1 TRBV4-3 - CASSQGWNTEAFF TGCGCCAGCAGCCAGGGCTGGAACACTGAAGCTTTCTTT
- TRBJ2-5 TRBV9 - CASSVGGLQETQYF TGTGCCAGCAGCGTAGGTGGACTCCAAGAGACCCAGTACTTC
- TRBJ2-7 TRBV28 - CASSFGLEQYF TGTGCCAGCAGTTTCGGACTCGAGCAGTACTTC
- TRBJ2-7 TRBV7-9 - CASSLSGKGLYEQYF TGTGCCAGCAGCTTGTCCGGGAAGGGCCTCTACGAGCAGTACTTC
- TRBJ2-7 TRBV5-1 - CASRGTSYEQYF TGCGCCAGCAGAGGAACTAGCTACGAGCAGTACTTC
- TRBJ2-5 TRBV28 - CASSTNREETQYF TGTGCCAGCAGTACAAACAGGGAAGAGACCCAGTACTTC
- TRBJ2-5 TRBV4-3 TRBD2 CASSQARTSGRAVAETQYF TGCGCCAGCAGCCAGGCCAGGACTAGCGGGAGGGCCGTTGCAGAGACCCAGTACTTC
- TRBJ2-3 TRBV6-4 TRBD2 CASRTSDLSTDTQYF TGTGCCAGCAGAACTAGCGACCTGAGCACAGATACGCAGTATTTT
- TRBJ1-5 TRBV4-1 - CASSGAVGGGQPQHF TGCGCCAGCAGCGGGGCTGTGGGCGGGGGTCAGCCCCAGCATTTT
once TRBJ1-5 TRBV6-4 TRBD1 CASSLDRDRGFSINQPQHF TGTGCCAGCAGTCTCGACCGGGACAGGGGTTTTTCCATCAATCAGCCCCAGCATTTT
- TRBJ1-2 TRBV25-1 - CASRGAGYGYTF TGTGCCAGCCGCGGGGCTGGCTATGGCTACACCTTC
- TRBJ2-7 TRBV6-2/TRBV6-3 TRBD1 CASSMDRARSGFYEQYF TGTGCCAGCAGTATGGACAGGGCTAGGTCGGGATTCTACGAGCAGTACTTC
- TRBJ1-4 TRBV7-2 TRBD1 CATSGQGGEKLLF TGTGCCACCTCAGGACAGGGTGGTGAAAAACTGCTTTTT
- TRBJ2-1 TRBV10-3 TRBD2 CAISVAGTPYNEQFF TGTGCCATCAGTGTAGCGGGGACTCCCTACAATGAGCAGTTCTTC
- TRBJ2-7 TRBV7-2 - CASSLDTSYEQYF TGTGCCAGCAGCTTGGACACCTCCTACGAGCAGTACTTC
- TRBJ1-6 TRBV9 - CASSPRGGGGNSPLHF TGTGCCAGCAGCCCACGCGGTGGGGGAGGTAATTCACCCCTCCACTTT
- TRBJ2-1 TRBV7-9 - CASSTSHSFPYNEQFF TGTGCCAGCAGCACTAGCCACTCCTTCCCCTACAATGAGCAGTTCTTC
- TRBJ2-2 TRBV7-8 TRBD2 CASSLSGMNTGELFF TGTGCCAGCAGCCTGAGCGGGATGAACACCGGGGAGCTGTTTTTT
once TRBJ1-1 TRBV7-2 - CASSRGRASTEAFF TGTGCCAGCAGCAGAGGCAGGGCGAGTACTGAAGCTTTCTTT
- TRBJ2-7 TRBV13 TRBD1 CASSLGRGQGLYEQYF TGTGCCAGCAGCTTAGGCCGCGGACAGGGCCTCTACGAGCAGTACTTC
- TRBJ2-6 TRBV7-6 - CASSSRLSSGANVLTF TGTGCCAGCTCATCCAGGCTGAGCTCTGGGGCCAACGTCCTGACTTTC
- TRBJ2-7 TRBV6-2/TRBV6-3 TRBD2 CASSYSIPGLAGEQYF TGTGCCAGCAGTTACTCGATTCCGGGACTAGCGGGAGAGCAGTACTTC
- TRBJ1-6 TRBV28 - CASSPAGGSPLHF TGTGCCAGCAGCCCGGCGGGGGGTTCACCCCTCCACTTT
- TRBJ2-2 TRBV27 - CASSLLNTGELFF TGTGCCAGCAGTTTACTAAACACCGGGGAGCTGTTTTTT
- TRBJ2-7 TRBV7-2 TRBD1 CASSTTGSNYEQYF TGTGCCAGCAGCACGACAGGGTCTAACTACGAGCAGTACTTC
- TRBJ1-3 TRBV10-3 - CAISEDRPSSGNTIYF TGTGCCATCAGTGAGGACAGGCCGAGCTCTGGAAACACCATATATTTT
- TRBJ2-3 TRBV5-6 TRBD2 CASSLSGSFDLDTQYF TGTGCCAGCAGCCTAAGCGGGAGCTTCGATCTAGATACGCAGTATTTT
- TRBJ1-3 TRBV2 - CASSQIGTPGNTIYF TGTGCCAGCAGTCAGATTGGGACACCTGGAAACACCATATATTTT
- TRBJ2-1 TRBV12-3/TRBV12-4 - CASSFRASRFF TGTGCCAGCAGTTTTAGAGCGAGTCGGTTCTTC
- TRBJ1-6 TRBV24-1 - CATSDWPDNSPLHF TGTGCCACCAGTGATTGGCCTGATAATTCACCCCTCCACTTT
- TRBJ2-3 TRBV7-9 - CASSLRESTDTQYF TGTGCCAGCAGCTTACGGGAAAGCACAGATACGCAGTATTTT
- TRBJ1-2 TRBV12-3/TRBV12-4 - CASLLQGYGYTF TGTGCCAGCCTTTTACAGGGCTATGGCTACACCTTC
- TRBJ2-2 TRBV7-2 - CASILRISPGFTGELFF TGTGCCAGCATCCTAAGGATCAGCCCGGGTTTCACCGGGGAGCTGTTTTTT
- TRBJ2-3 TRBV25-1 - CASSDLGSTDTQYF TGTGCCAGCAGTGATCTAGGAAGCACAGATACGCAGTATTTT
- TRBJ2-7 TRBV4-3 TRBD1 CASSQDEGQGAYEQYF TGCGCCAGCAGCCAAGACGAGGGACAGGGGGCCTACGAGCAGTACTTC
- TRBJ2-7 TRBV11-2 - CASSLNGGARLYEQYF TGTGCCAGCAGCTTAAATGGGGGGGCTAGATTGTACGAGCAGTACTTC
- TRBJ2-6 TRBV5-1 TRBD1 CASSQDRVPGANVLTF TGCGCCAGCAGCCAAGACAGGGTGCCTGGGGCCAACGTCCTGACTTTC
- TRBJ2-3 TRBV27 TRBD2 CASSFSGTRSTDTQYF TGTGCCAGCAGTTTCTCCGGGACTAGAAGCACAGATACGCAGTATTTT